Listed here are 20 T cell receptor beta chains from one sample, sequenced in a study of blood T cell repertoires in COVID-19. Profiled with immunoSEQ multiplex PCR; TCRdb holds only in-frame clones, not every one. The sample has about 290,000 clones; about nine tenths are singletons. The material sequenced was PBMCs or T cells enriched from blood (not recorded which). These receptors were collected from a woman aged 40 to 50 who had recovered from COVID-19.

This chain joins TRBV29-1 and TRBJ2-7, with a tentative D call TRBD1 (6 bases). V was clipped by 7 bases and J by 5 bases, with 18 bases between them. Germline V gives CDR1 SQVTM, CDR2 ANQGSEA. The CDR3 is 13 amino acids. CDR3 nucleotides: TGCAGCGCCAAACAGGGTACAAGGGACGAGCAGTACTTC. It yields the protein CSAKQGTRDEQYF.

The rearrangement uses TRBV18 and TRBJ2-5; no definite D call. The germline V gene encodes CDR1 KGHSH and CDR2 LQKENI. The ends were cut back, 5 bases at V and 3 bases at J, with 19 bases in the middle. The CDR3 totals 16 residues. The CDR3 reads CASSMQRPPTKETQYF. Here the CDR3 DNA reads TGTGCCAGCTCAATGCAGCGTCCCCCTACCAAAGAGACCCAGTACTTC.

V usage is TRBV12-3 or TRBV12-4 and J usage is TRBJ1-5; no definite D call. V was shortened by 6 bases and J by 7 bases, with 10 bases between the two germline ends. This CDR3 is built from 12 residues. CDR3 sequence reads: CASSRLRQPQHF. The CDR3 nucleotides read TGTGCCAGCAGCCGGCTGAGGCAGCCCCAGCATTTT.

The chain is built from TRBV19 and TRBJ1-4; TRBD1 might be the D (6 bases). V shed 6 bases and J shed 1 base, with 12 bases lying between them. Germline CDR1 and CDR2: LNHDA and SQIVND (reference sequence). The CDR3 sequence is 15 residues long. Written as DNA, the CDR3 is TGTGCCAGTAGCGGGGGGCTTTTAACTAATGAAAAACTGTTTTTT. Its protein is CASSGGLLTNEKLFF.

CDR3 bases: TGTGCCAGCAGCTCAGGGAGACAGGGATCCCCTGGGGCCAACGTCCTGACTTTC. It translates to CASSSGRQGSPGANVLTF. The J gene is TRBJ2-6, the V gene TRBV7-9; 7 bases are a match to TRBD1. Looked up from germline, CDR1 is SEHNR and CDR2 is FQNEAQ (reference sequence). Trimming removed 4 bases from V and 2 bases from J; junction bases left unmatched: 11. This CDR3 spans 18 amino acids.

Only a few counts were recorded for this clone. The genes are TRBV3-1 (or the pseudogene TRBV3-2) and TRBJ2-2; weak D call: TRBD2 (6 bases). Trimming pared 4 bases from V and 5 bases from J, leaving 17 bases between. CDR1 LGHDT and CDR2 YNNKEL come from the germline V gene (reference sequence). The CDR3 sequence is 16 residues long. CDR3 sequence reads: CASSRSSGGSTGELFF. The CDR3 nucleotides read TGTGCCAGCAGCCGATCGTCCGGGGGTTCAACCGGGGAGCTGTTTTTT.

This clone has a single count. The V call is TRBV5-1, the J call TRBJ1-3; TRBD1 aligns across 8 bases. Germline V CDR1 and CDR2: SGHRS, YFSETQ. This CDR3 has 14 amino acids. Trimming cost V 4 bases and J 8 bases; bases outside gene matches: 8. The CDR3 protein is CASSTGQGAYTIYF. The DNA of the CDR3 is TGCGCCAGCAGCACAGGACAGGGCGCATACACCATATATTTT.

The gene calls are TRBV7-2 and TRBJ2-7; TRBD1 aligns across 7 bases. The V gene's germline CDR1 is SGHTA and CDR2 FQGNSA. V lost 5 bases and J lost 2; bases outside the gene matches: 9. CDR3 length equals 15 residues. This CDR3 reads CASSPDRSLTYEQYF. CDR3 nucleotide sequence: TGTGCCAGCAGCCCGGACAGGTCCCTTACCTACGAGCAGTACTTC.

The chain recombines TRBV7-8 with TRBJ2-7; D is unresolved. Trimming stripped 1 base from V and 7 bases from J, with 14 bases between. The CDR3 length is 14 residues. CDR1 and CDR2 (germline): SGHVS, FQNEAQ. This CDR3 reads CASSLDRASVEQYF. In nucleotides, the CDR3 is TGTGCCAGCAGCTTAGACCGAGCCTCCGTGGAGCAGTACTTC.

The CDR3 region has the DNA TGTGCCAGCAGCTTCGCACCCCAGACTAGCGGGACATACAATGAGCAGTTCTTC. Amino acids: CASSFAPQTSGTYNEQFF. The chain uses TRBV7-2 and TRBJ2-1; TRBD2 aligns across 11 bases. V lost 3 bases to trimming and J lost 4 bases; unmatched junction nucleotides: 11. This CDR3 contains 18 residues. The germline V gene encodes CDR1 SGHTA and CDR2 FQGNSA.

This chain links TRBV10-1 with TRBJ1-1, with D tentatively TRBD1 (5 bases). The V gene's germline CDR1 is WNHNN and CDR2 SYGVQD (reference sequence). V lost 3 bases to trimming and J lost 11 bases, with 13 bases between them. The CDR3 covers 12 residues. CDR3 loop: CASSDTGRVAFF. The CDR3 DNA reads TGCGCCAGCAGTGACACGGGCAGGGTTGCTTTCTTT.

This clone was counted once. The J gene is TRBJ2-1, the V gene TRBV19, with D uncertain. V lost 6 bases, J lost 5 bases, and 14 bases lay in between. This CDR3 is 14 amino acids long. The germline CDR1 and CDR2 sequences are LNHDA and SQIVND (reference sequence). The CDR3 DNA sequence: TGTGCCAGTAGCCGTCTTGGCCCGAACAATGAGCAGTTCTTC. Translated, it gives CASSRLGPNNEQFF.

This clone was seen more than once but under ten times. The chain is built from TRBV5-4 and TRBJ1-1; 11 nucleotides agree with TRBD1. J lost 0 bases, V lost 5 bases, and 9 bases had no gene match. Germline V lookup: CDR1 SGHNT, CDR2 YYREEE (reference sequence). The CDR3 extends over 17 amino acids. The CDR3: CASSPLGTGGMNTEAFF. The CDR3 DNA reads TGTGCCAGCAGTCCACTCGGGACAGGGGGGATGAACACTGAAGCTTTCTTT.

The rearrangement links TRBV7-6 to TRBJ1-2; possibly TRBD1 for D (5 bases). Germline assignment: CDR1 SGHVS and CDR2 FNYEAQ. Trimming removed 5 bases from V and 1 base from J, with 11 bases in between. The CDR3 extends over 14 amino acids. As DNA, the CDR3 is TGTGCCAGCAGCCCCCAGGGATTTAACTATGGCTACACCTTC. This encodes CASSPQGFNYGYTF. Based on the CDR3 plus reference TRBV7-6 and TRBJ1-2, the full variable domain is GAGVSQSPRYKVTKRGQDVALRCDPISGHVSLYWYRQALGQGPEFLTYFNYEAQQDKSGLPNDRFSAERPEGSISTLTIQRTEQRDSAMYRCASSPQGFNYGYTFGSGTRLTVV.

This chain links TRBV2 with TRBJ1-1; maybe TRBD1 (5 bases). Trimming removed 4 bases at V and 4 bases at J, with 10 bases between. Germline loops: CDR1 SNHLY, CDR2 FYNNEI. The CDR3 is made up of 13 amino acids. In DNA, the CDR3 is TGTGCCAGCAGTGGGGGCGTGGGCACTGAAGCTTTCTTT. Its translation is CASSGGVGTEAFF.

This clone was recorded only once. The genes are TRBV11-2 and TRBJ1-2; perhaps TRBD1 as D (6 bases). The germline gives CDR1 SGHAT, CDR2 FQNNGV. V lost 6 bases and J 5 bases, leaving 13 bases between the germline ends. The CDR3 runs 13 residues. CDR3 DNA sequence: TGTGCCAGCAGATCTGACAGGCTTTATGGCTACACCTTC. Its protein is CASRSDRLYGYTF.

This chain joins TRBV25-1 and TRBJ2-7; D might be TRBD1 (6 bases). Germline CDR1 MGHDK, CDR2 SYGVNS. Trimming shortened V by 3 bases and J by 5 bases, and 17 bases separated the two germline ends. The CDR3 is 15 amino acids. This chain's CDR3 is CASSEVQGLWHEQYF. In nucleotides, the CDR3 is TGTGCCAGCAGTGAGGTACAGGGCTTATGGCACGAGCAGTACTTC.

The rearrangement links TRBV18 to TRBJ1-1; D might be TRBD1 (5 bases). The germline V gene encodes CDR1 KGHSH and CDR2 LQKENI. V was pared by 5 bases and J by 4 bases, with 17 bases between. This CDR3 spans 15 amino acids. CDR3 protein: CASSRITQGGTEAFF. Here the CDR3 DNA reads TGTGCCAGCTCAAGAATAACCCAGGGAGGCACTGAAGCTTTCTTT.

This chain connects TRBV5-1 to TRBJ1-1, with D uncertain. The germline V gene encodes CDR1 SGHRS and CDR2 YFSETQ. This CDR3 comprises 13 residues. The germline V and J ends were trimmed by 0 bases and 2 bases, with 5 bases remaining between them. The CDR3 sequence is CASSLGHNTEAFF. As DNA, the CDR3 is TGCGCCAGCAGCTTGGGACATAACACTGAAGCTTTCTTT.

The chain has TRBV6-2 or TRBV6-3 and TRBJ2-3; D perhaps matches TRBD1 (6 bases). CDR3 size: 15 residues. CDR1 MNHEY and CDR2 SVGEGT come from the germline V gene. The V end lost 4 bases, the J end lost 3 bases, and 14 bases lay between the germline ends. The CDR3 region has the DNA TGTGCCAGCAGTTCCTCAGGGGTTTTGACAGATACGCAGTATTTT. It yields the protein CASSSSGVLTDTQYF.